Listed here are 18 T cell receptor beta chains from one sample, sequenced in a study of blood T cells in healthy people across ages. A sample-barcoded 5' primer and a J-beta primer mix were used in a second PCR of roughly 7 to 11 cycles. TCRdb independently ran MiXCR on the 5' RACE reads; one entry per CDR3 protein. The sample has about 290,000 distinct CDR3 sequences, roughly 29% seen once. Material for sequencing was blood. Receptor source: a woman between 70 and 85 years old in good health.

This CDR3 reads CSATKRERAIEQYF. The CDR3, as DNA: TGCAGTGCTACTAAGCGGGAGAGGGCCATCGAGCAGTACTTC. The chain links TRBV20-1 to TRBJ2-7; TRBD2 agrees at 8 bases. The CDR3 has 14 amino acids. V was clipped by 4 bases and J by 6 bases; unmatched bases: 11. The V gene's germline CDR1 is DFQATT and CDR2 SNEGSKA (reference sequence).

The chain has TRBV4-1 and TRBJ2-5; TRBD2 is a possible D gene (6 bases). Germline CDR1 reads MGHRA; CDR2 reads YSYEKL. Between the trimmed V and J ends, which lost 4 bases and 2 bases, there was a span of 14 bases. This CDR3 is built from 15 residues. The CDR3 loop is CASSPLIGGQETQYF. CDR3 nucleotide sequence: TGCGCCAGCAGCCCCCTTATCGGGGGACAAGAGACCCAGTACTTC.

This clonotype was counted many times. This chain connects TRBV15 to TRBJ2-3; D might be TRBD1 (6 bases). V lost 8 bases, J lost 0 bases, and 15 bases lay in between. Germline CDR1 LNHNV, CDR2 YYDKDF (reference sequence). There are 15 residues in the CDR3. The CDR3 here is CATRYREGSTDTQYF. As DNA, the CDR3 is TGTGCCACCCGCTACAGGGAAGGAAGCACAGATACGCAGTATTTT.

This clonotype was picked up a small number of times. The V and J genes are TRBV10-3 and TRBJ1-5; a possible D gene is TRBD1 (5 bases). Germline-derived CDR1 and CDR2 are ENHRY and SYGVKD. V lost 3 bases and J lost 7, with 22 bases in between. The CDR3 spans 17 residues. The CDR3 protein is CAISERQGGENSQPQHF. The CDR3 DNA follows: TGTGCCATCAGTGAAAGGCAGGGCGGTGAAAATTCCCAGCCCCAGCATTTT.

The chain couples TRBV6-1 to TRBJ2-1, with 9 bases fitting TRBD1. After removal of 7 bases from V and 4 bases from J, the junction contained 2 bases not matched to a gene. This CDR3 has 13 amino acids. The germline gives CDR1 MNHNS, CDR2 SASEGT. CDR3 DNA: TGTGCCAGCAAGACAGGGGGTTACAATGAGCAGTTCTTC. Amino acids: CASKTGGYNEQFF.

The chain carries TRBV20-1 and TRBJ1-6; the D is unclear. The CDR3 totals 12 residues. Germline CDR1 reads DFQATT; CDR2 reads SNEGSKA (reference sequence). The V end lost 7 bases, the J end lost 8 bases, and 12 bases lay between the germline ends. CDR3: CSGSPDYSPLHF. As DNA, the CDR3 is TGCAGTGGCTCGCCTGACTATTCACCCCTCCACTTT.

V usage is TRBV28 and J usage is TRBJ1-2; maybe TRBD1 (5 bases). CDR1 is MDHEN, CDR2 SYDVKM, per germline. This CDR3 has 12 residues. The V and J ends lost 4 bases and 7 bases respectively, with 10 bases between them. This CDR3 reads CASSSGPVGYTF. The CDR3 DNA is TGTGCCAGCAGTTCGGGACCGGTTGGCTACACCTTC.

This clonotype has a handful of counts. Germline is not matched at one junction end, which may reflect a read error. The V gene is TRBV9, the J gene TRBJ1-4; 8 positions match TRBD1. The CDR3 length is 15 residues. Germline V lookup: CDR1 SGDLS, CDR2 YYNGEE. The CDR3 nucleotides are TGTGTCAGCAGCGCCGACACCGGGACAGGCCGTAAACTGTTTTTT. Encoded protein: CVSSADTGTGRKLFF.

Only a few counts were recorded for this clonotype. CDR3 in DNA: TGTGCCAGCAGTGATGGGACAGGGGGACGTGTGGTGGAGACCCAGTACTTC. Its protein is CASSDGTGGRVVETQYF. The rearrangement links TRBV25-1 to TRBJ2-5; TRBD1 agrees at 11 bases. Germline CDR1 MGHDK, CDR2 SYGVNS. The CDR3 is made up of 17 amino acids. The V segment lost 3 bases and the J segment 5 bases; nucleotides outside the gene matches: 11.

V and J are TRBV15 and TRBJ2-5; D is undetermined. V lost 2 bases to trimming and J lost 7 bases, with 11 bases between them. This CDR3 is 13 amino acids long. CDR1 and CDR2 from the germline V gene are LNHNV and YYDKDF (reference sequence). The CDR3 reads CATSRSPPGTQYF. In DNA, the CDR3 is TGTGCCACCAGCAGATCCCCCCCGGGGACCCAGTACTTC.

The chain couples TRBV20-1 to TRBJ2-5; 7 bases align to TRBD1. The J call may not be correct, given that the DNA end is closer to TRBJ2-7. Germline CDR1 is DFQATT and CDR2 is SNEGSKA (reference sequence). CDR3 length: 13 amino acids. CDR3 in amino acids: CSLTGERSYEQYF. Written as DNA, the CDR3 is TGCAGTCTCACAGGGGAGAGGTCCTACGAGCAGTACTTC.

This clonotype appeared a few times. The chain combines TRBV29-1 with TRBJ1-2; the D gene is possibly TRBD1 (6 bases). Germline values: CDR1 SQVTM, CDR2 ANQGSEA. The CDR3 extends over 12 amino acids. Deletions cut 6 bases from V and 3 bases from J, with 11 bases between. Here the CDR3 DNA reads TGCAGCGTGGTACAGGGCGACTATGGCTACACCTTC. It yields the protein CSVVQGDYGYTF.

This clonotype was found a few times. The chain recombines TRBV7-9 with TRBJ1-6, with a weak D call TRBD1 (6 bases). CDR3 length: 17 amino acids. Germline CDR1 and CDR2: SEHNR and FQNEAQ (reference sequence). V was clipped by 5 bases and J by 10 bases, with 24 bases between them. As DNA, the CDR3 is TGTGCCAGCAGCCAGAATGGGGGCCCGGGGTTTACCTCACCCCTCCACTTT. It is translated as CASSQNGGPGFTSPLHF.

J is TRBJ2-2 and V is TRBV19; a possible D gene is TRBD2 (5 bases). The V and J ends lost 1 base and 5 bases respectively, with 8 bases between them. The CDR3 length is 14 residues. CDR1 is LNHDA, CDR2 SQIVND, per germline (reference sequence). The CDR3 protein is CASSIATTTGELFF. Written as DNA, the CDR3 is TGTGCCAGTAGTATAGCGACTACAACCGGGGAGCTGTTTTTT.

The V gene is TRBV5-1, the J gene TRBJ2-7, with D possibly TRBD1 on 6 matching bases. The ends were cut back, 3 bases at V and 0 bases at J, with 10 bases in the middle. The CDR3 sequence is 14 residues long. CDR1 is SGHRS, CDR2 YFSETQ, per germline. The CDR3 reads CASSYTGSSYEQYF. CDR3 bases: TGCGCCAGCAGCTATACAGGGAGCTCCTACGAGCAGTACTTC.

This chain connects TRBV18 to TRBJ2-1; 12 bases align to TRBD2. The tail of the sequence fits TRBJ2-7 better, so the J call may be wrong. Germline V lookup: CDR1 KGHSH, CDR2 LQKENI. The CDR3 is 15 residues long. The chain's CDR3 is CASSPRTSGMGEQYF. The CDR3 DNA reads as TGTGCCAGCTCACCGCGGACTAGCGGGATGGGCGAGCAGTACTTC.

V and J are TRBV28 and TRBJ2-7; a possible D gene is TRBD1 (6 bases). Germline V gene sequence: CDR1 MDHEN, CDR2 SYDVKM. The CDR3 length is 14 residues. V lost 6 bases, J lost 5 bases, and 17 bases lay in between. The CDR3 DNA reads as TGTGCCAGCAGCAATAACAGGGTTTTCGACGAGCAGTACTTC. The encoded protein is CASSNNRVFDEQYF.

The chain couples TRBV6-5 to TRBJ1-3; D is undetermined. CDR1 is MNHEY and CDR2 is SVGAGI in the germline V gene. This CDR3 has 15 amino acids. V was cut by 0 bases and J by 0 bases, with 6 bases left in between. DNA of the CDR3: TGTGCCAGCAGTTACTCGAAGGTCTCTGGAAACACCATATATTTT. The encoded protein is CASSYSKVSGNTIYF.